This T cell receptor (beta chain) stems from a study of CD8+ T cells in alopecia areata. This clone has just a few counts. Its antigen is not known. Other DNA sequences from this sample encode an identical CDR3 as well. Study conclusions and caveats: An increase in clonality over normal scalp was evident in lesional scalp, especially alopecia totalis/universalis.

Treatment given: oral pan-JAK inhibitor, 5-10 mg twice daily. Following RNA extraction, reverse transcription yielded cDNA that acted as the sequencing template. Produced via immunoSEQ multiplex PCR; TCRdb's table is partial and in-frame only. The table has about 140,000 clones, 50% to 65% seen once. This sample comprised CD8+ T cells sorted from blood, obtained at week 4, from a patient treated with tofacitinib. The sequence was collected from a human donor with alopecia areata.

The CDR3 sequence is CASSLGVPYGYTF. CDR3 coding DNA: TGTGCCAGCAGCTTGGGCGTCCCCTATGGCTACACCTTC. This chain uses TRBV13 with TRBJ1-2; no reliable D call. CDR1 PRHDT and CDR2 FYEKMQ come from the germline V gene (reference sequence). The V end was cut by 3 bases, the J end by 4 bases, with 9 bases between. The CDR3 spans 13 residues.